This T cell receptor (beta chain) originates from a study of T cells in localized non-small cell lung cancer. V lost 5 bases and J lost 0, with 10 bases in between. The CDR3 is 14 residues long. Germline V lookup: CDR1 MRHNA, CDR2 SNTAGT. Only in-frame clones appear in the TCRdb table, and some are missing; sequencing was by immunoSEQ multiplex PCR. The table shows approximately 22,000 clones, with roughly 89% occurring only once. The gene calls are TRBV6-4 and TRBJ1-1; maybe TRBD1 (5 bases). Source: peripheral blood, taken before any cancer treatment. This TCR derives from a male donor older than 55 with stage I squamous cell lung carcinoma. The CDR3 nucleotides are TGTGCCAGCAGTCCTGGGGGGGTGAACACTGAAGCTTTCTTT. It yields the protein CASSPGGVNTEAFF.